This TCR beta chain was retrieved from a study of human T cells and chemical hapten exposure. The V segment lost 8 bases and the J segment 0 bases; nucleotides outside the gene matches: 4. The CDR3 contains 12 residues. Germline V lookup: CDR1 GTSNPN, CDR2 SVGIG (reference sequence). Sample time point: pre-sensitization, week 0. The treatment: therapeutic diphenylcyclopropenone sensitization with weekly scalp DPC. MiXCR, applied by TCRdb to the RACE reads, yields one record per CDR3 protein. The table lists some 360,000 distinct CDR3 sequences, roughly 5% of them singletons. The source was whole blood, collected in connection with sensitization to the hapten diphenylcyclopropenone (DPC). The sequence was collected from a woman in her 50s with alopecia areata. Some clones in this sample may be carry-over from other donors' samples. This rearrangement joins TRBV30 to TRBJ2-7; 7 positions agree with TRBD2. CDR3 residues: CAGRDYSYEQYF. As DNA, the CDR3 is TGTGCCGGTCGGGACTACTCCTACGAGCAGTACTTC.